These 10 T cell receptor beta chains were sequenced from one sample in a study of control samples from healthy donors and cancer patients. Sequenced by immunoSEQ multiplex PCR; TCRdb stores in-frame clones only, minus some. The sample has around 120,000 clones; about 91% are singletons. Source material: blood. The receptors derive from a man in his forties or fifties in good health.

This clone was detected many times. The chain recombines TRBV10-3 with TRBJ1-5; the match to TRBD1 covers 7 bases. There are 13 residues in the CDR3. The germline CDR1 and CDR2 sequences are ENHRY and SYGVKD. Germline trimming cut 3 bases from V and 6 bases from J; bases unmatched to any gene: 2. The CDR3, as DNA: TGTGCCATCAGTGAAGGGGGCACTCAGCCCCAGCATTTT. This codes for CAISEGGTQPQHF.

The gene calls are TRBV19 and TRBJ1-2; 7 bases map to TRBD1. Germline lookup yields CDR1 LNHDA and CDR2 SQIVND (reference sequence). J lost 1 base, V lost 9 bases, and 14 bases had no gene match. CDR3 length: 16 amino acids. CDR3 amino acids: CASSSPTTGSNYGYTF. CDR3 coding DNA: TGTGCCAGCAGTTCCCCCACGACAGGGAGTAACTATGGCTACACCTTC.

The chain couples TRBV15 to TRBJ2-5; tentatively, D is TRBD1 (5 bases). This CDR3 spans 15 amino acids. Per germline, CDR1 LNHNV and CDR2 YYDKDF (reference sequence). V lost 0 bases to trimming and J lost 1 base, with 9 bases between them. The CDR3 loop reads CATSRDQGSQETQYF. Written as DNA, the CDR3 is TGTGCCACCAGCAGAGATCAGGGCAGCCAAGAGACCCAGTACTTC.

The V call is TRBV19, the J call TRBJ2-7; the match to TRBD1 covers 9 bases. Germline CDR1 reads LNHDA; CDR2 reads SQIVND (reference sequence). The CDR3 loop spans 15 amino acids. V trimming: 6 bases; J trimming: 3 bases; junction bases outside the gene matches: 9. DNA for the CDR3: TGTGCCAGTAGACCCGACAGGGGGATTGTCTACGAGCAGTACTTC. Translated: CASRPDRGIVYEQYF.

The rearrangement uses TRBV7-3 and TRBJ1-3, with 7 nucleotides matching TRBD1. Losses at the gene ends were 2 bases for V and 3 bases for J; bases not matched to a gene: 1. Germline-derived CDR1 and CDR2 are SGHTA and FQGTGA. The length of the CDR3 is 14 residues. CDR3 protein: CASSLQGVGNTIYF. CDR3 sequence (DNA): TGTGCCAGCAGCTTACAGGGGGTTGGAAACACCATATATTTT.

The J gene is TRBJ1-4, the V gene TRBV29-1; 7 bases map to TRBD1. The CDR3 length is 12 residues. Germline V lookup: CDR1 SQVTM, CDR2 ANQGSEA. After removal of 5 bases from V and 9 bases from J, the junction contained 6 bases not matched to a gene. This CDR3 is CSVTSDRKKLFF. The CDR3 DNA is TGCAGCGTTACGTCGGACAGGAAAAAACTGTTTTTT.

The chain's CDR3 is CATSDFGGYEQFF. CDR3 nucleotide sequence: TGTGCCACCAGTGATTTTGGGGGGTATGAGCAGTTCTTC. The chain combines TRBV24-1 with TRBJ2-1, with TRBD2 as a possible D gene (6 bases). Germline CDR1 KGHDR, CDR2 SFDVKD. Trimming pared 1 base from V and 8 bases from J, leaving 8 bases between. The CDR3 is 13 amino acids.

Here the CDR3 DNA reads TGTGCCAGCAGCTTAACTTACACCGGGGAGCTGTTTTTT. It is translated as CASSLTYTGELFF. V and J are TRBV7-3 and TRBJ2-2, with D unresolved. The germline V gene has CDR1 SGHTA and CDR2 FQGTGA. The CDR3 is 13 residues long. Trimming left V 0 bases short and J 3 bases short, with 2 bases between.

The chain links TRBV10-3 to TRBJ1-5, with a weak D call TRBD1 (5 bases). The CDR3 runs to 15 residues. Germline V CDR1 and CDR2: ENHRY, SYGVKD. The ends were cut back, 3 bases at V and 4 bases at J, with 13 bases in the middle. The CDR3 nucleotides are TGTGCCATCAGTGATGGACAAGAACCGAATCAGCCCCAGCATTTT. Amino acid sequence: CAISDGQEPNQPQHF.

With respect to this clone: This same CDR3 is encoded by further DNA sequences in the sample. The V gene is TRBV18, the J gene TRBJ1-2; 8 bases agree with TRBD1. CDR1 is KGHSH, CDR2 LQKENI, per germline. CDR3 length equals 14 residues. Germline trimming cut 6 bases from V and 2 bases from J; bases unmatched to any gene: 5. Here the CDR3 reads CASSQDRANYGYTF. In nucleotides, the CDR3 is TGTGCCAGCTCTCAGGACAGGGCCAACTATGGCTACACCTTC.